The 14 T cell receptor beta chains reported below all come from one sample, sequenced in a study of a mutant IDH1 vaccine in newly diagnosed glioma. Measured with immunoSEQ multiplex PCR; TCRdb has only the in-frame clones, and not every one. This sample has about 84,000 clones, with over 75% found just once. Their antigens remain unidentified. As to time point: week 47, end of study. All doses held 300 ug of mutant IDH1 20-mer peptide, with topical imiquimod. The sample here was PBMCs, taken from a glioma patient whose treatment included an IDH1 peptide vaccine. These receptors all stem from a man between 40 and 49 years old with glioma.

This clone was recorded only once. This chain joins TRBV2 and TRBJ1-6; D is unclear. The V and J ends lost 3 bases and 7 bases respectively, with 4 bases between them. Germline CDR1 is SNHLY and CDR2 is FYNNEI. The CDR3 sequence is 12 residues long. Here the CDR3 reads CASSDTNSPLHF. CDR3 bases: TGTGCCAGCAGTGACACAAATTCACCCCTCCACTTT. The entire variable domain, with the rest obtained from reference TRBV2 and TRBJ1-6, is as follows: EPEVTQTPSHQVTQMGQEVILRCVPISNHLYFYWYRQILGQKVEFLVSFYNNEISEKSEIFDDQFSVERPDGSNFTLKIRSTKLEDSAMYFCASSDTNSPLHFGNGTRLTVT.

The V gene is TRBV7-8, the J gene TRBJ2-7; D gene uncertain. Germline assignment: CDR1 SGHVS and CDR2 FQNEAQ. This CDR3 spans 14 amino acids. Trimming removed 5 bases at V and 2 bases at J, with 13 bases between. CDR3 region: CASSPLSRAYEQYF. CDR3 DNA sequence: TGTGCCAGCAGCCCCCTGTCCCGCGCCTACGAGCAGTACTTC.

CDR3 sequence (DNA): TGTGCCAGCGGTGACGATGGCTCTGGAAACACCATATATTTT. Translated, it gives CASGDDGSGNTIYF. V usage is TRBV6-5 and J usage is TRBJ1-3; D remains unclear. The germline CDR1 and CDR2 sequences are MNHEY and SVGAGI. The CDR3 has 14 amino acids. V was shortened by 8 bases and J by 0 bases, with 11 bases between the two germline ends.

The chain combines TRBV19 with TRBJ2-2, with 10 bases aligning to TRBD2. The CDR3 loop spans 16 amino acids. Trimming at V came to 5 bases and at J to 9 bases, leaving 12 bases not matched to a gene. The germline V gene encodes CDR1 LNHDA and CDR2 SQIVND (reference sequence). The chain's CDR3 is CASSEGLAGVLRELFF. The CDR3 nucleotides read TGTGCCAGTAGTGAGGGCCTAGCGGGAGTTCTAAGGGAGCTGTTTTTT. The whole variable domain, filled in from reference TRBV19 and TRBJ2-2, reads DGGITQSPKYLFRKEGQNVTLSCEQNLNHDAMYWYRQDPGQGLRLIYYSQIVNDFQKGDIAEGYSVSREKKESFPLTVTSAQKNPTAFYLCASSEGLAGVLRELFFGEGSRLTVL.

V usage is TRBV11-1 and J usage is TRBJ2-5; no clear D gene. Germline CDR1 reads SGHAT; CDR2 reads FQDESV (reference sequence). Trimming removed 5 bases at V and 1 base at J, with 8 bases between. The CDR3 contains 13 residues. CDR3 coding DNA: TGTGCCAGCAGCCTAAGCCCCCAAGAGACCCAGTACTTC. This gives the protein CASSLSPQETQYF.

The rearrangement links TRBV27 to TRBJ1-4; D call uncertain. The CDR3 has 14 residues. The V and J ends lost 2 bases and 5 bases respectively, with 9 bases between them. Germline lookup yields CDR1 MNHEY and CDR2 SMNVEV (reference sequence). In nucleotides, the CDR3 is TGTGCCAGCAGTTTAGTGGGCGCCAATGAAAAACTGTTTTTT. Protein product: CASSLVGANEKLFF. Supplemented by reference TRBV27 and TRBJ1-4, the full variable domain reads EAQVTQNPRYLITVTGKKLTVTCSQNMNHEYMSWYRQDPGLGLRQIYYSMNVEVTDKGDVPEGYKVSRKEKRNFPLILESPSPNQTSLYFCASSLVGANEKLFFGSGTQLSVL.

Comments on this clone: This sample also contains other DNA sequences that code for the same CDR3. CDR3 loop: CASSLGDSLYYGYTF. CDR3 bases: TGTGCCAGCAGCTTAGGGGACAGTTTATACTATGGCTACACCTTC. The chain uses TRBV7-2 and TRBJ1-2; 7 bases are shared with TRBD1. From germline, CDR1 is SGHTA and CDR2 FQGNSA. Trimming at V came to 1 base and at J to 3 bases, leaving 5 bases not matched to a gene. The CDR3 spans 15 residues.

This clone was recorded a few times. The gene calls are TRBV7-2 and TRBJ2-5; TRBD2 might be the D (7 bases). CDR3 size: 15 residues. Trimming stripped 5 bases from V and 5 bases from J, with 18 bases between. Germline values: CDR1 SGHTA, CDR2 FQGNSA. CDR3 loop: CASSVSGGRMETQYF. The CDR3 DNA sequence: TGTGCCAGCAGCGTCTCCGGGGGGCGCATGGAGACCCAGTACTTC.

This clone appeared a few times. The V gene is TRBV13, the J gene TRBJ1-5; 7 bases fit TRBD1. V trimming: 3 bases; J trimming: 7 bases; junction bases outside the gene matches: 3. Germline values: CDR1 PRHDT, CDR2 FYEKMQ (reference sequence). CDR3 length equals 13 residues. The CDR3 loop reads CASSFTGAQPQHF. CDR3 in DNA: TGTGCCAGCAGCTTCACAGGGGCACAGCCCCAGCATTTT.

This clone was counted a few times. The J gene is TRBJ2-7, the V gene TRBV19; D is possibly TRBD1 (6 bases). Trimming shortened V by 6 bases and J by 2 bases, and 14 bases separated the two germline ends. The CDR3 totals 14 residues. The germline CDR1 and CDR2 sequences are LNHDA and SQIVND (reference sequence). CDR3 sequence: CASSLKQGTYEQYF. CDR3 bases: TGTGCCAGTAGCCTTAAACAGGGCACCTACGAGCAGTACTTC.

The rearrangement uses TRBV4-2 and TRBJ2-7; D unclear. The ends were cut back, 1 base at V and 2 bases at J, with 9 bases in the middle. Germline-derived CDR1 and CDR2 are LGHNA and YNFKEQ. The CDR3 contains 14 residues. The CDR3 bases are TGTGCCAGCAGCCAAGGGCTAGGAACCTACGAGCAGTACTTC. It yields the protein CASSQGLGTYEQYF.

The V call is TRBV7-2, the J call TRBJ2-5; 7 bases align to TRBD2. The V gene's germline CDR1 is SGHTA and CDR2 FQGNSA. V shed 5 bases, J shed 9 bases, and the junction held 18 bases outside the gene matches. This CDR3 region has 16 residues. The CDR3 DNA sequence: TGTGCCAGCAGCCCTCGGGGAGGGGCCTCCCCCGGGGCCCAGTACTTC. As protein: CASSPRGGASPGAQYF. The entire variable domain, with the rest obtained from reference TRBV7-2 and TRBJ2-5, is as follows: GAGVSQSPSNKVTEKGKDVELRCDPISGHTALYWYRQSLGQGLEFLIYFQGNSAPDKSGLPSDRFSAERTGGSVSTLTIQRTQQEDSAVYLCASSPRGGASPGAQYFGPGTRLLVL.

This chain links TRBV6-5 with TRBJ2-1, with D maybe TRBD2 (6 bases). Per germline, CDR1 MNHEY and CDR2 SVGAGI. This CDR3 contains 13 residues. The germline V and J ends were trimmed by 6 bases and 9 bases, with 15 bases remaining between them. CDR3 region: CASRLAAEGEQFF. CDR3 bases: TGTGCCAGCAGGTTAGCGGCGGAGGGTGAGCAGTTCTTC.

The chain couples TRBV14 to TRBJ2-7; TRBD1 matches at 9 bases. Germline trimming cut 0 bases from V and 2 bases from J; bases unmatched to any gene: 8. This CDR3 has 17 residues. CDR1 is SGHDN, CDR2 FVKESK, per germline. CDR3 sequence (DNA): TGTGCCAGCAGCCAAGATCTCCGACAGGGGGTAGCCTACGAGCAGTACTTC. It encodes CASSQDLRQGVAYEQYF.